The 32 T cell receptor beta chains reported below all come from one sample, sequenced in a study of OX40 agonist ivuxolimab in advanced cancers. Libraries were prepared through the immunoSEQ multiplex PCR assay. The clones in this table, taken by TCRdb from immuneACCESS, are in-frame only. Not every clone is retained; where verified, under half of the shortfall comes from an unresolved V gene, and the cause of the rest is unknown. This sample comprises tens of thousands of clones, around 90% of them detected only once. 3.5% to 5% of the sample is taken by the ten largest. The sample was CD4+ or CD8+ T cells sorted from blood, taken in a trial of the OX40 agonist ivuxolimab. The receptors were gathered from an adult with an advanced solid tumor such as melanoma, head and neck, liver or kidney cancer.

This chain connects TRBV6-1 to TRBJ2-1; D is unclear. Trimming took 7 bases from V and 0 from J, leaving 10 bases between them. Germline V gives CDR1 MNHNS, CDR2 SASEGT. The CDR3 contains 14 residues. The CDR3 region is CASTYGSSYNEQFF. The CDR3 DNA is TGTGCCAGCACTTACGGTAGCTCCTACAATGAGCAGTTCTTC.

The V gene is TRBV11-3, the J gene TRBJ2-3; TRBD2 might be the D (6 bases). The ends were cut back, 3 bases at V and 6 bases at J, with 7 bases in the middle. The CDR3 has 12 amino acids. The germline V gene encodes CDR1 SGHNT and CDR2 YENEEA. The CDR3 sequence: CASSLAGDTQYF. CDR3 nucleotides: TGTGCCAGCAGCTTGGCGGGGGATACGCAGTATTTT.

The chain joins TRBV7-9 to TRBJ2-7; TRBD1 agrees at 9 bases. The CDR3 contains 15 residues. Germline V gene sequence: CDR1 SEHNR, CDR2 FQNEAQ (reference sequence). V was pared by 5 bases and J by 2 bases, with 7 bases of the junction left unmatched. CDR3 DNA: TGTGCCAGCAGCCTTCCGGGGGACAGGGCCTACGAGCAGTACTTC. It specifies CASSLPGDRAYEQYF.

The count of this clone is one. The CDR3 is CAIHFRDEQFF. The CDR3, as DNA: TGTGCCATACACTTTAGGGATGAGCAGTTCTTC. The chain couples TRBV9 to TRBJ2-1; D remains unclear. This CDR3 is 11 amino acids long. The V end lost 9 bases, the J end lost 8 bases, and 12 bases lay between the germline ends. Germline V gene sequence: CDR1 SGDLS, CDR2 YYNGEE.

The chain combines TRBV9 with TRBJ2-7, with TRBD2 matching 14 bases. CDR3 size: 15 residues. V trimming: 0 bases; J trimming: 6 bases; junction bases outside the gene matches: 2. Germline V lookup: CDR1 SGDLS, CDR2 YYNGEE. The CDR3, as DNA: TGTGCCAGCAGCGTAGAGGGACTAGCGGGAGCCGAGCAGTACTTC. Translating it yields CASSVEGLAGAEQYF.

The rearrangement uses TRBV5-4 and TRBJ2-7; D tentatively reads TRBD1 or TRBD2 (5 bases each). Germline V lookup: CDR1 SGHNT, CDR2 YYREEE (reference sequence). The CDR3 sequence is 15 residues long. V lost 4 bases to trimming and J lost 2 bases, with 16 bases between them. DNA of the CDR3: TGTGCCAGCAGCCCTAGCCGGGACGGAGCCTACGAGCAGTACTTC. As protein: CASSPSRDGAYEQYF. The full variable domain, rest sourced from reference TRBV5-4 and TRBJ2-7, is ETGVTQSPTHLIKTRGQQVTLRCSSQSGHNTVSWYQQALGQGPQFIFQYYREEENGRGNFPPRFSGLQFPNYSSELNVNALELDDSALYLCASSPSRDGAYEQYFGPGTRLTVT.

This clone has more than one count but fewer than ten. The chain has TRBV18 and TRBJ1-6; 8 nucleotides align to TRBD1. J was trimmed by 8 bases and V by 2 bases; bases with no gene match: 2. Germline-derived CDR1 and CDR2 are KGHSH and LQKENI. This CDR3 has 14 amino acids. The CDR3 sequence is CASSPTGGDSPLHF. The CDR3 DNA follows: TGTGCCAGCTCACCAACAGGGGGTGATTCACCCCTCCACTTT.

The chain links TRBV5-1 to TRBJ2-7; possibly TRBD2 for D (6 bases). The germline V and J ends were trimmed by 2 bases and 1 base, with 16 bases remaining between them. The CDR3 sequence is 16 residues long. Germline-derived CDR1 and CDR2 are SGHRS and YFSETQ. CDR3 residues: CASSFYGGSISYEQYF. In DNA, the CDR3 is TGCGCCAGCAGCTTTTATGGGGGGTCTATATCCTACGAGCAGTACTTC. Variable domain in full (rest from reference TRBV5-1 and TRBJ2-7): KAGVTQTPRYLIKTRGQQVTLSCSPISGHRSVSWYQQTPGQGLQFLFEYFSETQRNKGNFPGRFSGRQFSNSRSEMNVSTLELGDSALYLCASSFYGGSISYEQYFGPGTRLTVT.

The rearrangement joins TRBV27 to TRBJ1-5; TRBD1 agrees at 9 bases. V lost 2 bases, J lost 6 bases, and 2 bases stayed unmatched. The CDR3 loop spans 14 amino acids. Germline V lookup: CDR1 MNHEY, CDR2 SMNVEV (reference sequence). The CDR3 protein is CASSLGTGFQPQHF. Written as DNA, the CDR3 is TGTGCCAGCAGTTTAGGGACAGGGTTTCAGCCCCAGCATTTT.

This clone was found once. The rearrangement uses TRBV28 and TRBJ2-7; 12 bases fit TRBD2. This CDR3 region has 15 residues. In germline, CDR1 is MDHEN, CDR2 SYDVKM. V dropped 6 bases and J dropped 3; count of bases not matched to a gene: 6. The CDR3 region has the DNA TGTGCCAGCAGCCGGTCTAGCGGGAGGGTCTACGAGCAGTACTTC. This sequence encodes CASSRSSGRVYEQYF.

This chain joins TRBV5-6 and TRBJ1-5; no firm D call. V lost 0 bases and J lost 6, with 4 bases in between. This CDR3 contains 12 residues. Germline loops: CDR1 SGHDT, CDR2 YYEEEE. The CDR3 DNA sequence: TGTGCCAGCAGCTTGGCGGGTCAGCCCCAGCATTTT. The encoded protein is CASSLAGQPQHF.

The chain employs TRBV6-1 and TRBJ2-5; 8 bases are shared with TRBD1. V gave up 5 bases and J gave up 4 bases; unmatched junction bases: 6. The germline V gene has CDR1 MNHNS and CDR2 SASEGT. The CDR3 contains 14 residues. The CDR3 DNA sequence: TGTGCCAGCAGTACGCGACAGGGGCTAGAGACCCAGTACTTC. This sequence encodes CASSTRQGLETQYF.

This chain joins TRBV5-1 and TRBJ2-6; D may be TRBD2 (5 bases). This CDR3 has 16 residues. Between the trimmed V and J ends, which lost 3 bases and 1 base, there was a span of 11 bases. Germline CDR1 is SGHRS and CDR2 is YFSETQ. This chain's CDR3 is CASSSPGMSGANVLTF. CDR3 nucleotides: TGCGCCAGCAGCTCGCCGGGGATGTCTGGGGCCAACGTCCTGACTTTC.

V is TRBV13 and J is TRBJ1-4; D may be TRBD1 (5 bases). V was shortened by 5 bases and J by 0 bases, with 13 bases between the two germline ends. Germline V gene data show CDR1 as PRHDT and CDR2 as FYEKMQ (reference sequence). The CDR3 consists of 16 residues. CDR3 DNA sequence: TGTGCCAGCAGCGGTAGCCAGGGAGCAACTAATGAAAAACTGTTTTTT. Translated, it gives CASSGSQGATNEKLFF.

This chain uses TRBV5-4 with TRBJ2-3, with D perhaps given as TRBD1 or TRBD2 (5 bases each). This CDR3 comprises 16 residues. Trimming stripped 1 base from V and 6 bases from J, with 18 bases between. The germline V gene encodes CDR1 SGHNT and CDR2 YYREEE (reference sequence). The CDR3 region has the DNA TGTGCCAGCAGCTTGTGGACGGGACGAGTAAGCGATACGCAGTATTTT. This translates into CASSLWTGRVSDTQYF.

The chain is built from TRBV7-8 and TRBJ2-5; tentatively, D is TRBD2 (5 bases). Germline CDR1 SGHVS, CDR2 FQNEAQ. This CDR3 spans 16 amino acids. With 1 base removed from V and 4 bases from J, the gap between germline ends came to 16 bases. The CDR3: CASSLVPTNPLETQYF. DNA for the CDR3: TGTGCCAGCAGCTTAGTCCCGACTAACCCGTTAGAGACCCAGTACTTC.

This rearrangement joins TRBV18 to TRBJ2-1; possible D gene TRBD1, 6 bases. The CDR3 contains 16 residues. V was cut by 0 bases and J by 5 bases, with 14 bases left in between. Germline values: CDR1 KGHSH, CDR2 LQKENI. CDR3 loop: CASSPPLATGNNEQFF. CDR3 nucleotides: TGTGCCAGCTCACCACCGCTCGCGACAGGAAACAATGAGCAGTTCTTC.

The CDR3 spells CASSRSGVAYEQYF. CDR3 in DNA: TGTGCCAGCAGCCGTAGCGGAGTTGCCTACGAGCAGTACTTC. This rearrangement joins TRBV27 to TRBJ2-7, with a possible D match to TRBD2 (6 bases). Germline assignment: CDR1 MNHEY and CDR2 SMNVEV (reference sequence). Trimming removed 6 bases at V and 2 bases at J, with 14 bases between. The CDR3 is made up of 14 amino acids.

The table lists this clone with a few counts. The chain uses TRBV27 and TRBJ1-2; 7 positions match TRBD1. J was trimmed by 7 bases and V by 6 bases; bases with no gene match: 14. The germline gives CDR1 MNHEY, CDR2 SMNVEV (reference sequence). The CDR3 spans 15 residues. The CDR3 reads CASSTGQLGRAGYTF. The DNA for the CDR3 is TGTGCCAGCAGCACGGGACAGCTTGGACGTGCTGGCTACACCTTC.

Only one count was recorded for this clone. The chain couples TRBV6-1 to TRBJ1-3; D is perhaps TRBD1 (5 bases). Trimming removed 4 bases from V and 1 base from J, with 14 bases in between. CDR1 and CDR2 from the germline V gene are MNHNS and SASEGT. The CDR3 spans 16 residues. CDR3 nucleotides: TGTGCCAGCAGTGGAAGGCAGGGAAGGTCTGGAAACACCATATATTTT. Translated: CASSGRQGRSGNTIYF.

V is TRBV9 and J is TRBJ2-7; a possible D gene is TRBD1 (5 bases). The germline V and J ends were trimmed by 4 bases and 5 bases, with 19 bases remaining between them. The germline V gene has CDR1 SGDLS and CDR2 YYNGEE. CDR3 length: 15 amino acids. The DNA of the CDR3 is TGTGCCAGCAGCCCCTCCGCCCACTTAGGGGACGAGCAGTACTTC. Amino acid sequence: CASSPSAHLGDEQYF.

The rearrangement uses TRBV30 and TRBJ2-6, with TRBD1 as a possible D gene (6 bases). Germline CDR1 reads GTSNPN; CDR2 reads SVGIG (reference sequence). V dropped 1 base and J dropped 4 bases, with 11 bases sitting between them. The CDR3 spans 15 residues. The CDR3 region has the DNA TGTGCCTGGAGTGGTACAGGGTTCGGGGCCAACGTCCTGACTTTC. It encodes CAWSGTGFGANVLTF.

The chain couples TRBV2 to TRBJ2-3; D is unclear. The CDR3 spans 12 residues. V was trimmed by 6 bases and J by 0 bases, leaving 4 bases between them. Germline CDR1 reads SNHLY; CDR2 reads FYNNEI. In DNA form, the CDR3 reads TGTGCCAGCAGCCCTAGCACAGATACGCAGTATTTT. Protein sequence: CASSPSTDTQYF.

J is TRBJ1-2 and V is TRBV28; 7 nucleotides align to TRBD1. CDR1 and CDR2 (germline): MDHEN, SYDVKM. V dropped 7 bases and J dropped 4; count of bases not matched to a gene: 6. This CDR3 contains 13 residues. CDR3 in DNA: TGTGCCAGCACGGTGACAGGGTTCTATGGCTACACCTTC. Residues: CASTVTGFYGYTF.

The V and J genes are TRBV5-1 and TRBJ1-1; the D is unclear. Germline V CDR1 and CDR2: SGHRS, YFSETQ. This CDR3 spans 15 amino acids. Trimming removed 4 bases from V and 5 bases from J, with 18 bases in between. DNA of the CDR3: TGCGCCAGCAGCCCGAGGACTGCAACGGGGACTGAAGCTTTCTTT. Its protein product is CASSPRTATGTEAFF.

CDR3 region: CASSMSSGYTF. Written as DNA, the CDR3 is TGTGCCAGTAGTATGTCTTCTGGCTACACCTTC. The chain has TRBV19 and TRBJ1-2; no firm D call. This CDR3 has 11 amino acids. Trimming removed 3 bases at V and 7 bases at J, with 6 bases between. Germline V gene sequence: CDR1 LNHDA, CDR2 SQIVND (reference sequence).

The chain employs TRBV18 and TRBJ2-1, with D perhaps matching TRBD1 or TRBD2 (5 bases each). The CDR3 sequence is 13 residues long. CDR1 KGHSH and CDR2 LQKENI come from the germline V gene. The V and J ends lost 8 bases and 6 bases respectively, with 14 bases between them. Here the CDR3 reads CASTGQGSNEQFF. CDR3 coding DNA: TGTGCCAGCACGGGGCAAGGGTCCAATGAGCAGTTCTTC.

This clone was counted once. The chain recombines TRBV6-4 with TRBJ2-5; D is ambiguous. Germline lookup yields CDR1 MRHNA and CDR2 SNTAGT. CDR3 length: 8 residues. V was cut by 4 bases and J by 12 bases, with 3 bases left in between. The CDR3 region is CASSAKYF. CDR3 nucleotides: TGTGCCAGCAGTGCCAAGTACTTC.

This chain uses TRBV10-3 with TRBJ1-4, with 12 positions matching TRBD1. J was trimmed by 8 bases and V by 3 bases; bases with no gene match: 7. The germline V gene encodes CDR1 ENHRY and CDR2 SYGVKD. The CDR3 contains 16 residues. The CDR3 spells CAISEAGTGGEEKLFF. CDR3 in DNA: TGTGCCATCAGTGAAGCCGGGACAGGGGGCGAAGAAAAACTGTTTTTT.

V usage is TRBV5-5 and J usage is TRBJ2-4, with D uncertain. The V gene's germline CDR1 is SGHKS and CDR2 YYEKEE (reference sequence). V was shortened by 6 bases and J by 0 bases, with 13 bases between the two germline ends. This CDR3 is built from 15 residues. CDR3 in amino acids: CASTKSGIAKNIQYF. CDR3 DNA sequence: TGTGCCAGCACTAAGTCTGGGATAGCCAAAAACATTCAGTACTTC. The entire variable domain, with the rest obtained from reference TRBV5-5 and TRBJ2-4, is as follows: DAGVTQSPTHLIKTRGQQVTLRCSPISGHKSVSWYQQVLGQGPQFIFQYYEKEERGRGNFPDRFSARQFPNYSSELNVNALLLGDSALYLCASTKSGIAKNIQYFGAGTRLSVL.

The chain combines TRBV5-1 with TRBJ1-5; no clear D gene. V lost 0 bases to trimming and J lost 5 bases, with 6 bases between them. This CDR3 is 13 amino acids long. Looked up from germline, CDR1 is SGHRS and CDR2 is YFSETQ. The CDR3 loop reads CASSLDPDQPQHF. CDR3 bases: TGCGCCAGCAGCTTGGACCCGGATCAGCCCCAGCATTTT.

The V and J genes are TRBV5-8 and TRBJ2-7; the match to TRBD1 covers 7 bases. Trimming cost V 4 bases and J 6 bases; bases outside gene matches: 7. The CDR3 consists of 13 residues. CDR1 and CDR2 from the germline V gene are SGHTS and YDEGEE. Here the CDR3 reads CASSTGQAFEQYF. CDR3 DNA sequence: TGTGCCAGCAGCACCGGACAGGCATTCGAGCAGTACTTC.